Detailed here is one TCR beta chain. The record originates from a study of control samples from healthy donors and cancer patients. The table came from immunoSEQ multiplex PCR; TCRdb's copy has only in-frame clones and leaves some out. The table records about 160,000 clones, just under 95% of them present only once. V dropped 5 bases and J dropped 3; count of bases not matched to a gene: 8. The CDR3 loop spans 15 amino acids. Germline CDR1 and CDR2: MNHEY and SMNVEV (reference sequence). This receptor was taken from a woman in her forties in good health. The genes are TRBV27 and TRBJ2-5, with TRBD2 matching 8 bases. The sequencing input was blood. The CDR3 DNA reads as TGTGCCAGCAGTCGGAGAGGACTAGCTGAAGAGACCCAGTACTTC. Translating it yields CASSRRGLAEETQYF.